This T cell receptor (beta chain) stems from a study of T cell responses to AZD1222 COVID-19 vaccine (dated by TCRdb to about 2021). For the study in its entirety: TCR sequencing was performed for roughly 250 trial participants, of whom about 200 were given two doses of AZD1222 and some 26 were given two doses of MenACWY control vaccine. Trial participants were enrolled by age into 18-55, 56-69 and 70-plus year subgroups, with roughly 150, 30 and 60 TCR-sequenced participants respectively.

The CDR3 regions of human TCRbeta chains were subjected to immunosequencing. In the authors' own workflow: TCRs in the repertoires were matched against a reference library of SARS-CoV-2-specific TCRs that had been generated with the MIRA antigen-specificity platform. Breadth was defined as the fraction of unique TCRs that were SARS-CoV-2-associated, and depth was defined as the fraction of total T cells that were SARS-CoV-2-associated. Each spike-specific TCR was assigned to its reactive spike region and to a CD4 or CD8 class using the MIRA data. Log10-transformed breadth and depth values were compared by one-way ANOVA with Sidak's multiple comparisons tests. Imported from immuneACCESS, the table was reduced by TCRdb to in-frame sequences with V and J called. These copies leave out some clones; in studies compared against another copy, an unresolved V gene accounts for under half, and the cause of the remainder is not known. That table furnishes V, J and clone size, whereas the DNA furnished D and trimming. Within this sample are 140,000 to 150,000 clones, with 75% to 95% of them counted one time only. About 3% of the sample comes from the top ten.

The label giving this sample's time point can be read as: baseline before first vaccination. The intended sense of this specimen's treatment or condition label: meningococcal conjugate vaccine given as trial control. Vaccinee samples were obtained from the UK trials COV001 and COV002, which included a single-blind randomized controlled phase 2/3 trial of AZD1222 (ChAdOx1 nCoV-19) in healthy adults. For TCRbeta chain sequencing, PBMC samples from trial participants were taken at day 0 and at day 28 after the second dose. Points the paper makes about the study in general: The vaccine-associated CD4 TCRs covered the entire spike protein, and the dominant responses fell in regions 160-218 and 743-854. Because no samples from the day 14 peak response were available, repertoires could be characterized only after the peak T cell response. Spike-specific TCR breadth and depth rose significantly after two AZD1222 doses compared with day 0 and with MenACWY recipients. Participants were mostly white British and included more females than males, and it was suggested by the authors that clonal diversity may have been underestimated. The 56-69-year group was small, and its depth increase did not reach significance, likely because of low power. Conclusions about previously exposed vaccinees are limited because only five or six AZD1222 recipients were SARS-CoV-2 seropositive at baseline. Nearly half of unique spike-specific TCRs reportedly recognized epitopes outside regions mutated in the B.1.351 and B.1.1.7 variants.

The CDR3 covers 14 residues, taking in both the cysteine and the phenylalanine. Only CDR3 DNA remains: 42 bases, in frame from the first base. Taken from the germline V gene, the CDR1 and CDR2 loops are SGHRS and YFSETQ. V lost 0 bases and J lost 1 base; the stretch between them is 7 bases long. Of note for this clone: It has no known antigen specificity. The input lacks base qualities; no much larger clone sits a single base away.

The source material was peripheral blood, sampled on day 0 of MenACWY control vaccination. This sequence originates from an adult in good health. The V and J genes are TRBV5-1 and TRBJ1-1; no confident D gene assignment can be made. The DNA sequence is given as TGCGCCAGCAGCTTGGACGGCACGAACACTGAAGCTTTCTTT. Translated, this gives CASSLDGTNTEAFF.